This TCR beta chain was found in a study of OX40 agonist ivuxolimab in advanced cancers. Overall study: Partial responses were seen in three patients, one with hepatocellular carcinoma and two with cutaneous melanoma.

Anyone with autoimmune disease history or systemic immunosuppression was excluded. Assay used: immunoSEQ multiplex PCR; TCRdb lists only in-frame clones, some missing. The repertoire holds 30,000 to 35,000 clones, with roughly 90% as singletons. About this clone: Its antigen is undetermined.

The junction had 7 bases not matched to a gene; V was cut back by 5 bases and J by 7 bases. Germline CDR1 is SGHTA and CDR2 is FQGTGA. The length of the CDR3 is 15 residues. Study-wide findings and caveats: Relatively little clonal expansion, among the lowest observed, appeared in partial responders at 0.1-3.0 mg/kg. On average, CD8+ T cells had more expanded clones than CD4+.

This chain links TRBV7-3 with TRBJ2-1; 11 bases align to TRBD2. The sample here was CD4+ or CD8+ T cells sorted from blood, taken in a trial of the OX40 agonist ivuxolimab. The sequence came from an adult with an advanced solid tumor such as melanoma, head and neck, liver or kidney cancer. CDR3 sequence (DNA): TGTGCCAGCAGCCCAGGGCCTAGCGGGAGGAATGAGCAGTTCTTC. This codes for CASSPGPSGRNEQFF.